This entry concerns a single T cell receptor (beta chain). Clones were read by immunoSEQ multiplex PCR, and TCRdb kept only the in-frame ones, dropping some. The sample lists 75,000 to 95,000 clones; 94% were seen once. Looked up from germline, CDR1 is SGHRS and CDR2 is YFSETQ. V dropped 0 bases and J dropped 5; count of bases not matched to a gene: 6. This CDR3 has 15 amino acids. This sample is drawn from a study of T cell changes during pregnancy in multiple sclerosis. Sequencing used CD4+ T cells from peripheral blood mononuclear cells, obtained after pregnancy. This TCR was sampled from a female donor with multiple sclerosis, enrolled in a pregnancy study. V usage is TRBV5-1 and J usage is TRBJ2-5; TRBD2 aligns across 8 bases. The CDR3 nucleotides are TGCGCCAGCAGCTTGGGGTCACCTAGCGGGGAGACCCAGTACTTC. This translates into CASSLGSPSGETQYF.